The 12 T cell receptor beta chains below were found in one sample sequenced in a study of T-cell reconstitution after alpha-beta-depleted transplantation in children. Preparation of the TCRbeta library involved a method that used unique molecular identifiers. TCRdb used MiXCR to reprocess the PCR reads, holding one entry per CDR3 protein. The table records fewer than 700,000 distinct CDR3 sequences, 10% to 15% of them present only once. The input for sequencing was PBMCs, mostly from graft donor cells, taken 360 days after TCRalphabeta/CD19-depleted stem cell transplant. The receptors derive from a male patient aged 10 to 17 who had a stem cell transplant for acute myeloid leukemia, so the T cells may come from the graft donor.

This clonotype occurred a few times. This chain uses TRBV28 with TRBJ2-1, with TRBD2 identical over 7 bases. Looked up from germline, CDR1 is MDHEN and CDR2 is SYDVKM. The CDR3 has 16 amino acids. The trim removed 7 bases at V and 7 bases at J, leaving 16 bases unmatched. The CDR3 loop is CASIPGGAGVRNEQFF. Here the CDR3 DNA reads TGTGCCAGCATCCCAGGCGGGGCGGGAGTTAGAAATGAGCAGTTCTTC.

In this sample, this clonotype turned up many times. This rearrangement joins TRBV12-3 or TRBV12-4 to TRBJ2-1; 10 bases match TRBD2. The CDR3 totals 18 residues. V shed 3 bases, J shed 6 bases, and the junction held 14 bases outside the gene matches. This CDR3 is CASSFGWLAGEKGNEQFF. In nucleotides, the CDR3 is TGTGCCAGCAGTTTTGGGTGGCTAGCGGGAGAGAAGGGCAATGAGCAGTTCTTC.

Only a few counts were recorded for this clonotype. The chain uses TRBV11-1 and TRBJ2-7, with 12 bases lining up with TRBD2. The CDR3 loop spans 17 amino acids. The junction had 10 bases not matched to a gene; V was cut back by 2 bases and J by 5 bases. Per germline, CDR1 SGHAT and CDR2 FQDESV (reference sequence). The CDR3 coding sequence is TGTGCCAGCAGCTTATCTCTTACTAGCGGGAGGCCCCACGAGCAGTACTTC. It is translated as CASSLSLTSGRPHEQYF.

This clonotype has a handful of counts. The chain is built from TRBV15 and TRBJ2-2; D is tentatively TRBD1 or TRBD2 (6 bases each). This CDR3 has 15 residues. From germline, CDR1 is LNHNV and CDR2 YYDKDF (reference sequence). V lost 5 bases and J 5 bases, leaving 15 bases between the germline ends. DNA for the CDR3: TGTGCCACCAGCGTGACGGGGGCAAGAACCGGGGAGCTGTTTTTT. Protein product: CATSVTGARTGELFF.

The chain employs TRBV28 and TRBJ2-7; 11 bases fit TRBD1. V lost 9 bases, J lost 3 bases, and 10 bases stayed unmatched. Germline V lookup: CDR1 MDHEN, CDR2 SYDVKM. This CDR3 comprises 15 residues. CDR3 in amino acids: CASEDPGTGGYEQYF. The CDR3 region has the DNA TGTGCCAGTGAAGATCCCGGGACAGGGGGCTACGAGCAGTACTTC.

The V and J genes are TRBV21-1 and TRBJ1-5. TRBV21-1 is termed a pseudogene. The CDR3 is made up of 15 amino acids. DNA of the CDR3: TGTGCCAGCAGCAAAGAGGGATGGGGTACTCAGCCCCAGCATTTT. It yields the protein CASSKEGWGTQPQHF.

In this sample, this clonotype turned up a few times. The J gene is TRBJ2-7, the V gene TRBV28; 9 bases align to TRBD2. This CDR3 is built from 15 residues. Losses at the gene ends were 7 bases for V and 5 bases for J; bases not matched to a gene: 12. Germline lookup yields CDR1 MDHEN and CDR2 SYDVKM. For the CDR3, the DNA is TGTGCCAGCACACTTAAGAGGGCGGGAGGGCACGAGCAGTACTTC. Translation gives CASTLKRAGGHEQYF.

A few counts support this clonotype. V and J are TRBV6-1 and TRBJ2-2, with TRBD2 matching 11 bases. Germline V gives CDR1 MNHNS, CDR2 SASEGT. The trim removed 6 bases at V and 5 bases at J, leaving 11 bases unmatched. The CDR3 length is 17 residues. CDR3 protein: CASRGTSGSLGTGELFF. The DNA for the CDR3 is TGTGCCAGCAGGGGGACTAGCGGATCCCTGGGGACCGGGGAGCTGTTTTTT.

The chain uses TRBV5-1 and TRBJ2-3; D may be TRBD2 (5 bases). V was shortened by 2 bases and J by 4 bases, with 17 bases between the two germline ends. Per germline, CDR1 SGHRS and CDR2 YFSETQ. The CDR3 runs to 16 residues. For the CDR3, the DNA is TGCGCCAGCAGCTTAATTGCGGGTCCGGGGTCAGATACGCAGTATTTT. Amino acids: CASSLIAGPGSDTQYF.

The V and J genes are TRBV9 and TRBJ2-1; 10 bases line up with TRBD2. The CDR3 is made up of 15 amino acids. V lost 2 bases, J lost 8 bases, and 7 bases stayed unmatched. Per germline, CDR1 SGDLS and CDR2 YYNGEE. CDR3 sequence reads: CASSVQGLASDEQFF. For the CDR3, the DNA is TGTGCCAGCAGCGTTCAGGGACTAGCGAGCGATGAGCAGTTCTTC.

J is TRBJ2-1 and V is TRBV5-1; 8 nucleotides align to TRBD2. The V gene end was trimmed by 0 bases and the J gene end by 5 bases; junction bases not matched to a gene: 4. CDR1 is SGHRS and CDR2 is YFSETQ in the germline V gene. The CDR3 spans 15 residues. In DNA form, the CDR3 reads TGCGCCAGCAGCTTGGTGGCGGGAGGACACAATGAGCAGTTCTTC. Its translation is CASSLVAGGHNEQFF.

This clonotype showed up just a few times. The V gene is TRBV20-1, the J gene TRBJ1-6; 7 positions agree with TRBD1. V was pared by 0 bases and J by 2 bases, with 4 bases of the junction left unmatched. Germline CDR1 is DFQATT and CDR2 is SNEGSKA (reference sequence). This CDR3 region has 16 residues. CDR3 nucleotide sequence: TGCAGTGCTAGAGACAGGGGGGTCGCCTATAATTCACCCCTCCACTTT. Translated: CSARDRGVAYNSPLHF.